The source of this TCR beta chain is a study of blood T cells in healthy people across ages. It was with a sample-barcoded 5' primer and a J-beta primer mix that a second PCR of roughly 7 to 12 cycles was run. A single record per CDR3 protein comes from TCRdb applying MiXCR to the 5' RACE reads. The sample yields around 900,000 distinct CDR3 sequences, approximately 50% seen once. CDR1 MNHEY and CDR2 SVGEGT come from the germline V gene. With 6 bases clipped from V and 4 bases from J, the junction kept 14 bases outside the gene matches. CDR3 size: 16 residues. The receptor comes from a woman aged 60 to 75 in good health. This sequence joins TRBV6-2 or TRBV6-3 and TRBJ2-5; 7 nucleotides align to TRBD1. Source material: blood. The CDR3 nucleotides read TGTGCCAGCAGCCGACCCAGGGGCAGGGGGTCAGAGACCCAGTACTTC. Translation gives CASSRPRGRGSETQYF.